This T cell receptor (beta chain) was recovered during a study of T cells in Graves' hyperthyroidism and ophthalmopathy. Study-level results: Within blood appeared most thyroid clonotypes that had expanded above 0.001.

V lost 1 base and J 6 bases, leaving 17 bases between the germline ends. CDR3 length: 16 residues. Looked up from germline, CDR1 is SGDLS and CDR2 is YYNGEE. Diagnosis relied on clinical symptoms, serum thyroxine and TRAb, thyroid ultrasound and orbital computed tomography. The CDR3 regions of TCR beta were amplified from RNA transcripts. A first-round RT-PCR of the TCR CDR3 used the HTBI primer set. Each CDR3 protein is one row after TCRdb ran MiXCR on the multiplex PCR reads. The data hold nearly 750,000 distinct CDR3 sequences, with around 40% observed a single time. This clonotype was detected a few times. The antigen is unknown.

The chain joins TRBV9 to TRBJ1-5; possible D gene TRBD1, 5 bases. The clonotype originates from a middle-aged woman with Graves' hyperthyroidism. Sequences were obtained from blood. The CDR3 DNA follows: TGTGCCAGCAGCGTAAACGAAGGCGGGGGGGGTCAGCCCCAGCATTTT. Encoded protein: CASSVNEGGGGQPQHF.